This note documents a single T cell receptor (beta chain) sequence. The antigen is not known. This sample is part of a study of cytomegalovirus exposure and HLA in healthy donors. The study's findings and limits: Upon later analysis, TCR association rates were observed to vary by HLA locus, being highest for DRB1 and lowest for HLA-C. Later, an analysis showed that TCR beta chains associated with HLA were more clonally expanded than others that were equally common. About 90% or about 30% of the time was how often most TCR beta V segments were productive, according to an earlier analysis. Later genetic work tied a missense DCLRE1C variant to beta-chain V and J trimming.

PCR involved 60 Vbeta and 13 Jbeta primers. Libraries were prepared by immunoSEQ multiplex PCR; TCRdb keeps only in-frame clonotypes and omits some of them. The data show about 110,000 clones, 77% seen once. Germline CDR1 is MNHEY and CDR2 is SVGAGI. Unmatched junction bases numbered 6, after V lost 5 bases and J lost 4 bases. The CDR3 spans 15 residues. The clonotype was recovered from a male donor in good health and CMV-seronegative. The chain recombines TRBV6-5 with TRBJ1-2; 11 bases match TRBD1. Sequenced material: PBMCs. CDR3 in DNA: TGTGCCAGCAGTACCGGGACAGGGGGTCGCTATGGCTACACCTTC. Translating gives CASSTGTGGRYGYTF.